Sequencing of this TCR beta chain was carried out in a study of cytomegalovirus exposure and HLA in healthy donors. Study information: Researchers found that approximately 85% of just under 400 genotyped donors fell within the Caucasian-associated ancestry cluster.

PCR amplification relied on 60 Vbeta primers (plus 13 Jbeta primers). Clones were sequenced by immunoSEQ multiplex PCR, and TCRdb holds only the in-frame ones, with some missing. Of about 160,000 clones in the sample, 79% are singletons; the top ten hold around 6.6%. Nominally healthy donors were sampled, though unrecorded immune exposures were likely. In germline, CDR1 is SGHRS, CDR2 YFSETQ. The CDR3 covers 17 residues. V lost 0 bases to trimming and J lost 3 bases; unmatched junction nucleotides: 7. The receptor comes from a man aged 45-65 years in good health and CMV-seropositive. The chain recombines TRBV5-1 with TRBJ2-5, with 11 bases matching TRBD2. Sequenced material: PBMCs. CDR3 region: CASSLGRLAGFKETQYF. Written as DNA, the CDR3 is TGCGCCAGCAGCTTGGGGAGACTAGCGGGATTCAAAGAGACCCAGTACTTC.